This entry describes one T cell receptor (beta chain). The data were obtained in a study of T cell responses to AZD1222 COVID-19 vaccine. TCRdb keeps only in-frame clones here, not all; method: immunoSEQ multiplex PCR. The repertoire includes about 200,000 clones, about nine tenths of them detected once, and 3.4% sits in the top ten. This CDR3 contains 18 residues. Germline CDR1 and CDR2: SGHDN and FVKESK. V was trimmed by 1 base and J by 2 bases, leaving 21 bases between them. The rearrangement uses TRBV14 and TRBJ2-7, with D possibly matching TRBD2 (6 bases). This receptor was taken from an adult who received the AZD1222 COVID-19 vaccine. The specimen was peripheral blood, collected 28 days after the second AZD1222 dose. The CDR3 here is CASSQVDFSGGPAYEQYF. The CDR3 coding sequence is TGTGCCAGCAGCCAAGTCGATTTCTCCGGAGGGCCGGCCTACGAGCAGTACTTC. Based on the CDR3 plus reference TRBV14 and TRBJ2-7, the full variable domain is EAGVTQFPSHSVIEKGQTVTLRCDPISGHDNLYWYRRVMGKEIKFLLHFVKESKQDESGMPNNRFLAERTGGTYSTLKVQPAELEDSGVYFCASSQVDFSGGPAYEQYFGPGTRLTVT.